Shown below are 5 T cell receptor beta chains from a single sample sequenced in a study of shared clonotypes between healthy human individuals. The data were produced by immunoSEQ multiplex PCR, yet TCRdb's version contains in-frame clones alone and is incomplete. This sample has 450,000 or so clones, with roughly 80% found just once. Sequenced material: PBMCs. The receptors shown here come from a woman between 40 and 50 years old in good health. Some clones in this sample may be carry-over from other donors' samples.

This clone is a singleton in its sample. V gene TRBV19 combines with J gene TRBJ2-1, with D perhaps matching TRBD2 (5 bases). Trimming took 9 bases from V and 0 from J, leaving 6 bases between them. Germline-derived CDR1 and CDR2 are LNHDA and SQIVND (reference sequence). The length of the CDR3 is 12 residues. The CDR3, as DNA: TGTGCCAGCGGGGACTCCTACAATGAGCAGTTCTTC. It is translated as CASGDSYNEQFF. Variable domain in full (rest from reference TRBV19 and TRBJ2-1): DGGITQSPKYLFRKEGQNVTLSCEQNLNHDAMYWYRQDPGQGLRLIYYSQIVNDFQKGDIAEGYSVSREKKESFPLTVTSAQKNPTAFYLCASGDSYNEQFFGPGTRLTVL.

The chain has TRBV28 and TRBJ1-3; 7 bases are shared with TRBD1. This CDR3 is built from 15 residues. The germline CDR1 and CDR2 sequences are MDHEN and SYDVKM. Trimming cost V 5 bases and J 7 bases; bases outside gene matches: 11. CDR3 DNA: TGTGCCAGCAGTCCTCCCCAAGGGGGCCGGAACACCATATATTTT. Translation: CASSPPQGGRNTIYF.

This clone was picked up a small number of times. This chain connects TRBV27 to TRBJ2-6; D not resolved. Germline V gene lookup returns CDR1 MNHEY and CDR2 SMNVEV (reference sequence). V was cut by 2 bases and J by 3 bases, with 14 bases left in between. The CDR3 totals 17 residues. This chain's CDR3 is CASSLTGPSSGANVLTF. The CDR3 DNA follows: TGTGCCAGCAGTTTAACCGGCCCCAGCAGTGGGGCCAACGTCCTGACTTTC.

This clone was picked up many times. The same CDR3 arises from other DNA sequences in this sample as well. The chain combines TRBV30 with TRBJ1-2; D gene uncertain. The germline V gene has CDR1 GTSNPN and CDR2 SVGIG (reference sequence). Trimming stripped 2 bases from V and 7 bases from J, with 14 bases between. This CDR3 spans 13 amino acids. The CDR3 protein is CAWSLTATLGYTF. CDR3 sequence (DNA): TGTGCCTGGAGTCTTACCGCAACACTTGGCTACACCTTC.

This clone occurred once. This chain joins TRBV10-3 and TRBJ2-1; no definite D call. The germline V and J ends were trimmed by 6 bases and 7 bases, with 7 bases remaining between them. The CDR3 runs to 11 residues. The germline V gene encodes CDR1 ENHRY and CDR2 SYGVKD. CDR3 nucleotides: TGTGCCATCAGATTGGGAAATGAGCAGTTCTTC. This sequence encodes CAIRLGNEQFF.